This T cell receptor beta chain originates from a study of post-analysis software for immune sequencing data. Study observations and caveats: Diversity measured as normalized Chao1 was significantly lower in multiple sclerosis patients than in controls. Patients used roughly five TRBV segments, including TRBV5-6, TRBV5-1 and TRBV20-1, more often than controls.

Ten or more counts support this clonotype. Antigen unknown. Unique molecular identifiers tagged the TCR beta cDNA libraries. Using its own MiXCR run on the PCR reads, TCRdb lists one record per CDR3 protein. The profile shows around 180,000 distinct CDR3 sequences, roughly 30% of them singletons. The trim removed 4 bases at V and 3 bases at J, leaving 2 bases unmatched. Germline assignment: CDR1 SQVTM and CDR2 ANQGSEA. The CDR3 is made up of 13 amino acids. This chain uses TRBV29-1 with TRBJ2-3; TRBD2 agrees at 9 bases. This receptor was taken from a girl aged 10 to 17 with multiple sclerosis. The specimen sequenced was blood. CDR3 sequence: CSVVTSGTDTQYF. CDR3 DNA sequence: TGCAGCGTTGTTACTAGCGGGACAGATACGCAGTATTTT.